This paragraph reports one T cell receptor beta chain. PCR involved 60 Vbeta and 13 Jbeta primers. TCRdb's table, derived via immunoSEQ multiplex PCR, lists solely in-frame clones and lacks some. This sample has approximately 190,000 clones; 75% to 90% occur once, and the top ten carry about 6%. This entry belongs to a study of cytomegalovirus exposure and HLA in healthy donors. This CDR3 is built from 20 residues. The V segment lost 1 base and the J segment 0 bases; nucleotides outside the gene matches: 10. Germline CDR1 is MNHNS and CDR2 is SASEGT. The material sequenced was PBMCs. V usage is TRBV6-1 and J usage is TRBJ2-1, with 12 bases fitting TRBD2. This TCR derives from a man aged 35 to 55 in good health and CMV-seropositive. The CDR3 nucleotides are TGTGCCAGCAGTGAAGAAAGGGCTAGCGGGGGGGCTGGCTCCTACAATGAGCAGTTCTTC. Translating gives CASSEERASGGAGSYNEQFF.